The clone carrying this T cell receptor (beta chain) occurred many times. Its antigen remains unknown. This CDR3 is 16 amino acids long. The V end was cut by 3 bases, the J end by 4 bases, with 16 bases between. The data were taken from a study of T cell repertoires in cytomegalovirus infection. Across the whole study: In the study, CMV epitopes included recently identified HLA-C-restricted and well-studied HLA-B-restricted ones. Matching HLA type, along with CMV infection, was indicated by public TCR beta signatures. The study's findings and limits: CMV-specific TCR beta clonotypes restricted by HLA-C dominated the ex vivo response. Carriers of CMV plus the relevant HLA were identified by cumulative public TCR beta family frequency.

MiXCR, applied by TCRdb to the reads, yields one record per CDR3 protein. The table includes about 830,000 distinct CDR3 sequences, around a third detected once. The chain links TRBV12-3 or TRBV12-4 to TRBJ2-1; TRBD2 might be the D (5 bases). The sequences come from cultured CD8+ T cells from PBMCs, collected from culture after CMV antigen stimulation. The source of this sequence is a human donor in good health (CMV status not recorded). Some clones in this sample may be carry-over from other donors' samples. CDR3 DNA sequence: TGTGCCAGCAGTTTCCCCCGGGGAAAGGGTTACAATGAGCAGTTCTTC. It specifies CASSFPRGKGYNEQFF.